These 6 T cell receptor beta chains were sequenced from one sample in a study of blood T cell repertoires in COVID-19. Produced via immunoSEQ multiplex PCR; TCRdb's table is partial and in-frame only. Seen here are about 73,000 clones, 75% to 90% observed once, and the top ten hold 2.5%. Sequencing input: peripheral blood. Receptor source: a man aged 80 or over with active or convalescent COVID-19.

This sequence joins TRBV5-1 and TRBJ2-1; TRBD1 matches at 7 bases. The CDR3 length is 17 residues. The J segment lost 2 bases and the V segment lost 4 bases, leaving 12 bases of the junction unmatched. The germline gives CDR1 SGHRS, CDR2 YFSETQ. CDR3 region: CASSGRQGNGAYNEQFF. CDR3 nucleotides: TGCGCCAGCAGCGGGAGACAGGGAAATGGGGCCTACAATGAGCAGTTCTTC.

This chain connects TRBV30 to TRBJ2-3; TRBD1 matches at 9 bases. V lost 0 bases, J lost 3 bases, and 4 bases stayed unmatched. The CDR3 is 15 residues long. The germline gives CDR1 GTSNPN, CDR2 SVGIG (reference sequence). CDR3 nucleotides: TGTGCCTGGAGTGTTGTGACAGGGGGTACAGATACGCAGTATTTT. Translation gives CAWSVVTGGTDTQYF.

This chain joins TRBV6-5 and TRBJ1-1; 8 positions agree with TRBD1. CDR3 length: 13 residues. The germline V gene has CDR1 MNHEY and CDR2 SVGAGI. V was clipped by 5 bases and J by 5 bases; unmatched bases: 4. The CDR3 is CASSTDRGTEAFF. CDR3 nucleotide sequence: TGTGCCAGCAGTACAGACAGGGGTACTGAAGCTTTCTTT.

In this sample, this clone turned up a few times. This CDR3 reads CASSDQTGPFSYNSPLHF. CDR3 bases: TGTGCCAGCAGTGACCAGACAGGGCCCTTCTCCTATAATTCACCCCTCCACTTT. This chain connects TRBV6-1 to TRBJ1-6; the match to TRBD1 covers 7 bases. The germline CDR1 and CDR2 sequences are MNHNS and SASEGT. This CDR3 comprises 18 residues. Germline trimming cut 3 bases from V and 0 bases from J; bases unmatched to any gene: 8.

This rearrangement joins TRBV7-2 to TRBJ2-1; the D is unclear. Germline V gives CDR1 SGHTA, CDR2 FQGNSA. There are 17 residues in the CDR3. The V gene lost 1 base and the J gene lost 0 bases, with 13 bases spanning the gap. This CDR3 reads CASSLDPSESSYNEQFF. CDR3 nucleotides: TGTGCCAGCAGCTTAGATCCCTCGGAGAGCTCCTACAATGAGCAGTTCTTC.

In its sample, this clone was seen once. The rearrangement joins TRBV24-1 to TRBJ2-1; the D gene is possibly TRBD2 (6 bases). The CDR3 is 18 amino acids. Germline V gene sequence: CDR1 KGHDR, CDR2 SFDVKD. Trimming shortened V by 9 bases and J by 0 bases, and 23 bases separated the two germline ends. The CDR3 coding sequence is TGTGCCACCGTTCAACCGGGGACTTACCTGAGCTCCTACAATGAGCAGTTCTTC. Translation: CATVQPGTYLSSYNEQFF.